The next 4 T cell receptor beta chains were all read from a single sample in a study of PD-1 blockade in classical Hodgkin lymphoma. Profiled with immunoSEQ multiplex PCR; TCRdb holds only in-frame clones, not every one. The data hold some 96,000 clones, with about 92% observed a single time. Indicated time point: cycle 4 day 1 (C4D1), after less than seven weeks of nivolumab. All the patients suffered relapse after autologous stem cell transplantation, and brentuximab vedotin exposure differed. Here the sequenced sample was peripheral blood mononuclear cells (PBMCs), taken before the fourth cycle of nivolumab. The receptors shown here come from a human donor with classical Hodgkin lymphoma.

This clone was counted a single time. The chain couples TRBV2 to TRBJ2-1; 14 nucleotides agree with TRBD2. V shed 8 bases and J 9 bases; nucleotides not matched to a gene: 6. CDR3 length equals 14 residues. Germline-derived CDR1 and CDR2 are SNHLY and FYNNEI. This chain's CDR3 is CASHGLAGGSEQFF. CDR3 DNA sequence: TGTGCCAGCCATGGACTAGCGGGAGGCAGTGAGCAGTTCTTC.

The chain employs TRBV2 and TRBJ2-5; possibly TRBD1 for D (6 bases). Looked up from germline, CDR1 is SNHLY and CDR2 is FYNNEI. V lost 8 bases to trimming and J lost 0 bases, with 7 bases between them. This CDR3 has 12 amino acids. DNA of the CDR3: TGTGCCAGCCGGGACAACCAAGAGACCCAGTACTTC. It codes for CASRDNQETQYF.

V usage is TRBV4-1 and J usage is TRBJ2-7, with TRBD2 matching 10 bases. The CDR3 is made up of 16 amino acids. CDR1 and CDR2 (germline): MGHRA, YSYEKL. Trimming cost V 0 bases and J 3 bases; bases outside gene matches: 5. The CDR3 protein is CASSQDNGLAVYEQYF. As DNA, the CDR3 is TGCGCCAGCAGCCAAGATAACGGACTAGCGGTCTACGAGCAGTACTTC.

This chain connects TRBV11-2 to TRBJ2-7, with 8 bases fitting TRBD2. Trimming removed 3 bases from V and 2 bases from J; junction bases left unmatched: 0. This CDR3 has 13 amino acids. Germline-derived CDR1 and CDR2 are SGHAT and FQNNGV. The CDR3: CASSFSGAYEQYF. The CDR3 DNA is TGTGCCAGCAGCTTTAGCGGGGCCTACGAGCAGTACTTC. The complete variable domain, with remaining parts taken from reference TRBV11-2 and TRBJ2-7, reads EAGVAQSPRYKIIEKRQSVAFWCNPISGHATLYWYQQILGQGPKLLIQFQNNGVVDDSQLPKDRFSAERLKGVDSTLKIQPAKLEDSAVYLCASSFSGAYEQYFGPGTRLTVT.